A selection of T cell receptor beta chains follows, all from one sample in a study of early T cells in non-severe SARS-CoV-2 infection. TCRdb re-called the 5' RACE reads through MiXCR, storing one row per CDR3 protein. Among approximately 52,000 distinct CDR3 sequences listed, over 7.5% were seen once. The sequenced material came from whole blood. The origin of the receptors is an adult who was a healthcare worker with PCR-confirmed SARS-CoV-2 infection or an uninfected control (not recorded which). CDR3s include the opening cysteine and the closing phenylalanine or tryptophan. A D gene is named only where the DNA matches it firmly. For some rows the clone size is stated as once, few or many, or as a class when expanded; others skip it.

v_call	d_call	j_call	clone_size	cdr3_aa	cdr3_nt
TRBV3-1	.	TRBJ1-2	many	CASSQFQQYGYTF	TGTGCCAGCAGCCAGTTTCAGCAGTACGGCTACACCTTC
TRBV5-1	.	TRBJ1-3	many	CASSLEDGDTIYF	TGCGCCAGCAGCTTGGAGGACGGAGACACCATATATTTT
TRBV20-1	.	TRBJ2-3	.	CSAREEGQIRPTDTQYF	TGCAGTGCTAGAGAGGAGGGACAAATTAGACCCACAGATACGCAGTATTTT
TRBV6-2/TRBV6-3	.	TRBJ2-1	.	CASSYKRDEQFF	TGTGCCAGCAGTTACAAACGAGACGAGCAGTTCTTC
TRBV3-1	.	TRBJ1-1	.	CANSQKHSLNTEAFF	TGTGCCAACAGCCAAAAGCACAGCCTTAACACTGAAGCTTTCTTT
TRBV7-6	.	TRBJ2-1	.	CASSPVGQGRHHNEQFF	TGTGCCAGCAGCCCGGTTGGTCAGGGCAGGCACCACAATGAGCAGTTCTTC
TRBV28	.	TRBJ1-1	many	CASSLVFLNTEAFF	TGTGCCAGCAGTTTAGTATTTCTGAACACTGAAGCTTTCTTT
TRBV10-3	.	TRBJ2-1	few	CAITGVPGNEQFF	TGTGCCATCACGGGGGTACCCGGGAATGAGCAGTTCTTC
TRBV6-2/TRBV6-3	.	TRBJ1-6	.	CASSYGANSPLHF	TGTGCCAGCAGTTACGGAGCCAATTCACCCCTCCACTTT
TRBV7-9	TRBD2	TRBJ2-3	many	CASSFRTSASTDTQYF	TGTGCCAGCAGCTTTCGGACTAGCGCCAGCACAGATACGCAGTATTTT
TRBV28	.	TRBJ1-1	many	CASRNPGQNTEAFF	TGTGCCAGCAGGAACCCGGGACAGAACACTGAAGCTTTCTTT
TRBV6-1	.	TRBJ2-1	many	CASEDYNEQFF	TGTGCCAGCGAGGACTACAATGAGCAGTTCTTC
TRBV4-3	TRBD2	TRBJ2-1	few	CASSQFTSGTYNEQFF	TGCGCCAGCAGCCAATTTACTAGCGGGACCTACAATGAGCAGTTCTTC
TRBV20-1	.	TRBJ1-5	.	CSALDTSDDQPQHF	TGCAGTGCTCTGGACACGAGCGACGATCAGCCCCAGCATTTT
TRBV12-5	.	TRBJ2-1	few	CASGLMGRGEQFF	TGTGCTAGTGGTTTGATGGGGCGAGGTGAGCAGTTCTTC
TRBV20-1	.	TRBJ1-5	many	CSARGPGTPSQPQHF	TGCAGTGCTAGGGGACCCGGGACCCCCAGTCAGCCCCAGCATTTT
TRBV5-1	.	TRBJ2-2	.	CASSRTANTGELFF	TGCGCCAGCTCCAGGACAGCAAACACCGGGGAGCTGTTTTTT
TRBV4-1	.	TRBJ2-1	many	CASSQDTPTYNEQFF	TGCGCCAGCAGCCAAGATACACCCACCTACAATGAGCAGTTCTTC
TRBV20-1	.	TRBJ2-1	.	CSARENGVWDNEQFF	TGCAGTGCTAGAGAAAACGGGGTTTGGGACAATGAGCAGTTCTTC
TRBV27	.	TRBJ2-7	many	CASSLSGGGVYEQYF	TGTGCCAGCAGTTTGTCAGGGGGAGGGGTGTACGAGCAGTACTTC
TRBV4-1	TRBD1	TRBJ2-3	many	CASRAETGQTDTQYF	TGCGCCAGCAGGGCCGAGACAGGGCAGACAGATACGCAGTATTTT
TRBV7-8	.	TRBJ1-4	.	CASSATWSNEKLFF	TGTGCCAGCAGCGCCACATGGTCCAATGAAAAACTGTTTTTT
TRBV20-1	TRBD2	TRBJ2-3	many	CSAEDSGRVTDTQYF	TGCAGTGCCGAAGATAGCGGGAGGGTCACAGATACGCAGTATTTT
TRBV7-6	.	TRBJ2-3	few	CASSSLGVGDTQYF	TGTGCCAGCAGCTCACTGGGGGTTGGAGATACGCAGTATTTT
TRBV5-1	TRBD1	TRBJ2-5	few	CASSSQGAWETQYF	TGCGCCAGCAGCTCCCAGGGGGCGTGGGAGACCCAGTACTTC
TRBV6-1	.	TRBJ1-4	.	CASRPPRSSEKLFF	TGTGCCAGCAGGCCGCCAAGATCCTCCGAAAAACTGTTTTTT
TRBV29-1	.	TRBJ1-1	.	CSVKGLDRLNTEAFF	TGCAGCGTTAAAGGCCTGGACAGACTGAACACTGAAGCTTTCTTT
TRBV6-2/TRBV6-3	.	TRBJ2-1	few	CASSHRYEQFF	TGTGCCAGCAGTCACCGATATGAGCAGTTCTTC